The rows below give T cell receptor beta chains drawn from one sample of a study of identical twins. Via MiXCR, TCRdb re-called the 5' RACE reads, giving one row per CDR3 protein. The table includes 690,000 or so distinct CDR3 sequences, 8.6% detected once. This sample was also put to use in a study of yellow fever vaccine responses in identical twins.

Sequencing was performed on PBMCs. These receptors all stem from a young woman in good health. The CDR3 runs from the conserved cysteine through the conserved F or W. D genes are given only for firm matches. Rows may omit the clone size; those that give it use once, few, many or a size class.

cdr3_aa cdr3_nt j_call v_call d_call clone_size
CASSYPGTSGSPLDTQYF TGTGCCAGCAGCTACCCCGGGACTAGCGGGAGTCCGTTAGATACGCAGTATTTT TRBJ2-3 TRBV11-2 TRBD2 .
CSATKTTGGMEETQYF TGCAGTGCTACCAAAACTACAGGGGGCATGGAGGAGACCCAGTACTTC TRBJ2-5 TRBV20-1 TRBD1 many
CSATDRAHEQYF TGCAGTGCTACGGACAGGGCGCACGAGCAGTACTTC TRBJ2-7 TRBV20-1 TRBD1 .
CASSSLAGMYEQYF TGTGCCAGCAGCTCCCTGGCAGGAATGTACGAGCAGTACTTC TRBJ2-7 TRBV5-5 . .
CASSQESIRAPSKQETQYF TGTGCCAGCAGCCAAGAATCAATAAGGGCACCAAGCAAGCAAGAGACCCAGTACTTC TRBJ2-5 TRBV3-1 . .
CASSTRGNEQFF TGTGCCAGCAGCACGCGGGGGAATGAGCAGTTCTTC TRBJ2-1 TRBV9 TRBD2 many
CASSLSSGFLGLQTYEQYF TGTGCCAGCAGTCTATCCTCGGGCTTTCTAGGCCTACAAACCTACGAGCAGTACTTC TRBJ2-7 TRBV28 . .
CASSLRATTEQYF TGTGCCAGCAGCTTACGGGCCACTACCGAGCAGTACTTC TRBJ2-7 TRBV7-2 . few
CASSSGTSGETDTQYF TGTGCCAGCAGCTCCGGGACTAGCGGGGAAACAGATACGCAGTATTTT TRBJ2-3 TRBV11-3 TRBD2 few
CSARWSTDTQYF TGCAGTGCTAGATGGTCTACCGATACGCAGTATTTT TRBJ2-3 TRBV20-1 . few
CASSLAERGPYGEQFF TGTGCCAGCAGCTTAGCGGAAAGGGGCCCCTACGGTGAGCAGTTCTTC TRBJ2-1 TRBV7-6 . many
CASSPNGGLRYEQYF TGTGCCAGCAGTCCTAACGGGGGACTCCGCTACGAGCAGTACTTC TRBJ2-7 TRBV27 . few
CASSPDGVGLNEQFF TGTGCCAGCAGCCCAGACGGCGTGGGCTTAAATGAGCAGTTCTTC TRBJ2-1 TRBV7-9 . .
CSAEKGGYTF TGCAGTGCAGAAAAAGGCGGCTACACCTTC TRBJ1-2 TRBV20-1 . few
CASSLLAAPAHEQFF TGCGCCAGCAGCTTACTAGCGGCTCCTGCTCATGAGCAGTTCTTC TRBJ2-1 TRBV5-1 TRBD2 many
CASSLEATRGRFTGELFF TGTGCCAGCAGCTTAGAGGCGACTAGGGGGCGATTCACCGGGGAGCTGTTTTTT TRBJ2-2 TRBV11-2 . few
CASSQDTDTNYGYTF TGTGCCAGCAGCCAAGATACAGATACTAACTATGGCTACACCTTC TRBJ1-2 TRBV3-1 . .
CASSKQGVVNEKLFF TGTGCCAGCAGCAAACAGGGGGTGGTTAATGAAAAACTGTTTTTT TRBJ1-4 TRBV3-1 TRBD1 few
CASSEGPPTVNSPLHF TGTGCCAGCAGTGAAGGGCCGCCGACAGTGAATTCACCCCTCCACTTT TRBJ1-6 TRBV6-1 . few
CASTLRAPGTYEQYF TGTGCCAGCACCTTACGGGCCCCGGGTACCTACGAGCAGTACTTC TRBJ2-7 TRBV27 . many
CASRLLTGGNTEAFF TGTGCCAGCAGGCTCCTTACAGGGGGGAACACTGAAGCTTTCTTT TRBJ1-1 TRBV6-2/TRBV6-3 TRBD1 few
CSVGLGPKTNYGYTF TGCAGCGTTGGGCTGGGGCCGAAGACTAACTATGGCTACACCTTC TRBJ1-2 TRBV29-1 . .
CRASSAQDTQYF TGCCGCGCCTCTTCTGCGCAAGATACGCAGTATTTT TRBJ2-3 TRBV20-1 . many
CASSLAAGTSYEQYF TGCGCCAGCAGCTTGGCGGCGGGGACCTCCTACGAGCAGTACTTC TRBJ2-7 TRBV5-1 . few
CATSDSRQGNEKLFF TGTGCCACCAGTGATTCTCGACAGGGTAACGAAAAACTGTTTTTT TRBJ1-4 TRBV24-1 TRBD1 .
CASKNPVSYEQYF TGTGCCAGCAAGAATCCAGTATCCTACGAGCAGTACTTC TRBJ2-7 TRBV25-1 . few
CSGGRGNEQFF TGCAGTGGGGGTCGGGGGAATGAGCAGTTCTTC TRBJ2-1 TRBV20-1 . .
CASGLGQIGTDTQYF TGTGCTAGTGGTTTGGGTCAGATCGGCACAGATACGCAGTATTTT TRBJ2-3 TRBV12-5 . .
CASSSGTGLYEQFF TGTGCCAGCTCGTCCGGGACTGGCCTCTATGAGCAGTTCTTC TRBJ2-1 TRBV6-1 . many
CACSLWLAGDARSYNEQFF TGTGCCTGCAGTTTGTGGCTAGCGGGAGACGCCCGCTCCTACAATGAGCAGTTCTTC TRBJ2-1 TRBV2 TRBD2 few
CASMSFGELFF TGTGCCAGCATGTCGTTCGGGGAGCTGTTTTTT TRBJ2-2 TRBV27 . few
CASSHPTGRKSSYEQYF TGTGCCAGCAGCCACCCAACGGGGCGGAAAAGCTCCTACGAGCAGTACTTC TRBJ2-7 TRBV4-2 . many
CRPRGQGKDTQYF TGCAGGCCCCGTGGACAGGGGAAAGATACGCAGTATTTT TRBJ2-3 TRBV20-1 TRBD1 few
CASSLTGTGANEQFF TGTGCCAGCAGTCTTACCGGGACAGGGGCCAATGAGCAGTTCTTC TRBJ2-1 TRBV6-1 TRBD1 few